Following are 28 T cell receptor beta chains from one sample sequenced in a study of cytomegalovirus exposure and HLA in healthy donors. Profiling relied on immunoSEQ multiplex PCR, and the TCRdb table lists in-frame clones only, not all of them. This sample carries over 100,000 clones, 88% of them seen once, and the ten largest clones take more than 2%. Sequencing was carried out using PBMCs. The receptors come from a woman younger than 35 in good health and CMV-seronegative.

The V and J genes are TRBV9 and TRBJ2-3, with a tentative D call TRBD2 (7 bases). CDR1 is SGDLS, CDR2 YYNGEE, per germline. CDR3 length: 15 amino acids. V lost 0 bases and J 5 bases, leaving 13 bases between the germline ends. The DNA for the CDR3 is TGTGCCAGCAGCGTAGAGGGGGGGGAGGGAGATACGCAGTATTTT. This codes for CASSVEGGEGDTQYF. Full variable domain (missing parts from reference TRBV9 and TRBJ2-3): DSGVTQTPKHLITATGQRVTLRCSPRSGDLSVYWYQQSLDQGLQFLIQYYNGEERAKGNILERFSAQQFPDLHSELNLSSLELGDSALYFCASSVEGGEGDTQYFGPGTRLTVL.

CDR3 region: CASSYVWDRGETQYF. CDR3 bases: TGTGCCAGCAGCTACGTATGGGACAGGGGCGAAACCCAGTACTTC. This chain uses TRBV5-6 with TRBJ2-5; 10 bases are a match to TRBD1. The CDR3 is 15 amino acids. Germline V gene lookup returns CDR1 SGHDT and CDR2 YYEEEE. V lost 3 bases to trimming and J lost 8 bases; unmatched junction nucleotides: 10.

The CDR3 region has the DNA TGCGCCAGCAGCTTAACAGGGTTCACTGAAGCTTTCTTT. Amino acid sequence: CASSLTGFTEAFF. This chain uses TRBV5-1 with TRBJ1-1, with D maybe TRBD1 (6 bases). The CDR3 runs to 13 residues. Germline CDR1 SGHRS, CDR2 YFSETQ. The germline V and J ends were trimmed by 2 bases and 4 bases, with 9 bases remaining between them.

The CDR3 sequence is CASSSTRGGNTIYF. The CDR3 nucleotides read TGTGCCAGCAGTTCAACGCGGGGCGGAAACACCATATATTTT. This chain joins TRBV6-5 and TRBJ1-3; D possibly corresponds to TRBD1 (5 bases). The V end lost 4 bases, the J end lost 4 bases, and 11 bases lay between the germline ends. There are 14 residues in the CDR3. Per germline, CDR1 MNHEY and CDR2 SVGAGI.

The rearrangement links TRBV7-3 to TRBJ2-7; 8 bases agree with TRBD2. V lost 2 bases and J lost 0; bases outside the gene matches: 3. Germline assignment: CDR1 SGHTA and CDR2 FQGTGA. This CDR3 region has 15 residues. CDR3 sequence reads: CASSLYSGNSYEQYF. The CDR3 coding sequence is TGTGCCAGCAGCTTATATAGCGGGAACTCCTACGAGCAGTACTTC.

The genes are TRBV7-6 and TRBJ2-3; no reliable D call. Trimming took 5 bases from V and 0 from J, leaving 9 bases between them. CDR1 and CDR2 from the germline V gene are SGHVS and FNYEAQ. This CDR3 contains 14 residues. The CDR3 protein is CASSPGGSTDTQYF. CDR3 DNA: TGTGCCAGCAGCCCAGGTGGCAGCACAGATACGCAGTATTTT.

The chain links TRBV29-1 to TRBJ1-1; 8 nucleotides line up with TRBD1. V lost 3 bases and J lost 8; bases outside the gene matches: 2. This CDR3 is built from 11 residues. CDR1 and CDR2 from the germline V gene are SQVTM and ANQGSEA. CDR3 coding DNA: TGCAGCGTTGATGGGACAGGAGAAGCTTTCTTT. Residues: CSVDGTGEAFF.

V and J are TRBV7-9 and TRBJ2-7, with a tentative D call TRBD2 (6 bases). The CDR3 length is 16 residues. Trimming stripped 6 bases from V and 0 bases from J, with 18 bases between. CDR1 is SEHNR and CDR2 is FQNEAQ in the germline V gene (reference sequence). CDR3: CASSPDLTGSSYEQYF. The CDR3 bases are TGTGCCAGCAGTCCAGACCTTACCGGGAGCTCCTACGAGCAGTACTTC.

The rearrangement joins TRBV5-4 to TRBJ2-7, with 16 bases matching TRBD2. Trimming took 0 bases from V and 6 from J; bases not matched to a gene: 3. The CDR3 is 16 residues long. Per germline, CDR1 SGHNT and CDR2 YYREEE (reference sequence). CDR3 nucleotide sequence: TGTGCCAGCAGCTTGGGGGGACTAGCGGGAGGGAGCGAGCAGTACTTC. This gives the protein CASSLGGLAGGSEQYF.

The chain recombines TRBV27 with TRBJ2-1; D remains unclear. Germline V lookup: CDR1 MNHEY, CDR2 SMNVEV (reference sequence). Trimming left V 0 bases short and J 3 bases short, with 12 bases between. CDR3 size: 16 residues. In DNA, the CDR3 is TGTGCCAGCAGTTTATCTAGAACCCCGGGCTACAATGAGCAGTTCTTC. Translating gives CASSLSRTPGYNEQFF.

V gene TRBV11-2 combines with J gene TRBJ2-3, with 10 nucleotides matching TRBD2. The junction had 15 bases not matched to a gene; V was cut back by 5 bases and J by 1 base. There are 19 residues in the CDR3. CDR1 SGHAT and CDR2 FQNNGV come from the germline V gene. CDR3 sequence: CASSAGPASGGAGTDTQYF. CDR3 DNA: TGTGCCAGCAGCGCCGGACCGGCGAGCGGGGGGGCGGGCACAGATACGCAGTATTTT.

This clone has only a few counts. The genes are TRBV6-1 and TRBJ2-7, with a possible D match to TRBD1 (6 bases). Germline-derived CDR1 and CDR2 are MNHNS and SASEGT. The ends were cut back, 2 bases at V and 2 bases at J, with 13 bases in the middle. This CDR3 region has 15 residues. Written as DNA, the CDR3 is TGTGCCAGCAGTGAACACTTAAGGGACACCTACGAGCAGTACTTC. Encoded protein: CASSEHLRDTYEQYF.

The CDR3 sequence is CASSLGTSGGSYNEQFF. Written as DNA, the CDR3 is TGTGCCAGCAGCCTCGGGACTAGCGGGGGCTCCTACAATGAGCAGTTCTTC. V usage is TRBV7-9 and J usage is TRBJ2-1; 14 bases agree with TRBD2. The CDR3 runs 17 residues. The trim removed 5 bases at V and 0 bases at J, leaving 3 bases unmatched. Germline CDR1 and CDR2: SEHNR and FQNEAQ (reference sequence).

The chain uses TRBV5-6 and TRBJ2-7; 7 bases match TRBD2. Germline values: CDR1 SGHDT, CDR2 YYEEEE. The J segment lost 1 base and the V segment lost 1 base, leaving 17 bases of the junction unmatched. The CDR3 has 19 amino acids. CDR3 nucleotides: TGTGCCAGCAGCTTGAACCAACCGAACCGGGCGGGGGTGTCCTACGAGCAGTACTTC. Translating gives CASSLNQPNRAGVSYEQYF.

V and J are TRBV7-6 and TRBJ2-6; a possible D gene is TRBD1 (6 bases). V lost 1 base and J lost 4, with 11 bases in between. CDR3 length: 16 amino acids. Germline-derived CDR1 and CDR2 are SGHVS and FNYEAQ. The CDR3 sequence is CASSLVRDNGANVLTF. The CDR3 nucleotides read TGTGCCAGCAGCTTAGTTCGGGACAACGGGGCCAACGTCCTGACTTTC.

This rearrangement joins TRBV18 to TRBJ1-2; TRBD1 agrees at 7 bases. Germline loops: CDR1 KGHSH, CDR2 LQKENI. The CDR3 loop spans 13 amino acids. The V segment lost 3 bases and the J segment 6 bases; nucleotides outside the gene matches: 4. Here the CDR3 reads CASSPLGGDGYTF. The CDR3 DNA follows: TGTGCCAGCTCACCTCTAGGGGGCGATGGCTACACCTTC. Together with reference TRBV18 and TRBJ1-2, the CDR3 gives the full variable domain: NAGVMQNPRHLVRRRGQEARLRCSPMKGHSHVYWYRQLPEEGLKFMVYLQKENIIDESGMPKERFSAEFPKEGPSILRIQQVVRGDSAAYFCASSPLGGDGYTFGSGTRLTVV.

CDR3 nucleotide sequence: TGTGCCAGCAGCTTGGGGCAGGGTATTGAAGCTTTCTTT. Protein: CASSLGQGIEAFF. V gene TRBV7-8 combines with J gene TRBJ1-1; perhaps TRBD1 as D (5 bases). Germline V gene data show CDR1 as SGHVS and CDR2 as FQNEAQ. Trimming stripped 3 bases from V and 7 bases from J, with 12 bases between. The CDR3 has 13 residues. The whole variable domain, filled in from reference TRBV7-8 and TRBJ1-1, reads GAGVSQSPRYKVAKRGQDVALRCDPISGHVSLFWYQQALGQGPEFLTYFQNEAQLDKSGLPSDRFFAERPEGSVSTLKIQRTQQEDSAVYLCASSLGQGIEAFFGQGTRLTVV.

This clone was recorded once. The V call is TRBV5-1, the J call TRBJ2-7; a weak D match, TRBD1 (6 bases). Trimming left V 0 bases short and J 2 bases short, with 9 bases between. Germline V gives CDR1 SGHRS, CDR2 YFSETQ. The CDR3 totals 14 residues. The CDR3 DNA follows: TGCGCCAGCAGCTTGGTCCAGGGGACCTACGAGCAGTACTTC. The encoded protein is CASSLVQGTYEQYF.

This clone was recorded once. J is TRBJ2-3 and V is TRBV9; TRBD1 is a possible D gene (6 bases). Germline lookup yields CDR1 SGDLS and CDR2 YYNGEE. The CDR3 length is 15 residues. V gave up 0 bases and J gave up 2 bases, with 10 bases separating them. CDR3 residues: CASSVGQVNTDTQYF. The CDR3 DNA is TGTGCCAGCAGCGTAGGACAGGTCAACACAGATACGCAGTATTTT.

The chain joins TRBV7-2 to TRBJ2-5; 13 bases are shared with TRBD2. Trimming cost V 3 bases and J 5 bases; bases outside gene matches: 15. This CDR3 comprises 19 residues. Germline V gene data show CDR1 as SGHTA and CDR2 as FQGNSA. DNA of the CDR3: TGTGCCAGCAGCTTTTTGACTGGGACTAGCGGGGTTGCACGCGAGACCCAGTACTTC. This translates into CASSFLTGTSGVARETQYF.

The chain has TRBV28 and TRBJ1-2, with TRBD1 identical over 8 bases. This CDR3 has 13 amino acids. V was clipped by 5 bases and J by 8 bases; unmatched bases: 7. The germline V gene encodes CDR1 MDHEN and CDR2 SYDVKM. The CDR3 nucleotides are TGTGCCAGCAGTCGGCCCGGGACAGGAGGCTACACCTTC. Translating it yields CASSRPGTGGYTF.

The V call is TRBV18, the J call TRBJ2-3, with TRBD2 identical over 11 bases. V trimming: 3 bases; J trimming: 0 bases; junction bases outside the gene matches: 2. Germline-derived CDR1 and CDR2 are KGHSH and LQKENI. This CDR3 contains 16 residues. CDR3 bases: TGTGCCAGCTCACCTGGACTAGCGGGTAGCACAGATACGCAGTATTTT. It yields the protein CASSPGLAGSTDTQYF.

CDR3 bases: TGTGCCAGCAGCTTAGCCCAGGGTTTGGACTATGGCTACACCTTC. Translated: CASSLAQGLDYGYTF. The V and J genes are TRBV7-9 and TRBJ1-2, with a possible D match to TRBD1 (5 bases). Germline CDR1 SEHNR, CDR2 FQNEAQ (reference sequence). With 0 bases removed from V and 3 bases from J, the gap between germline ends came to 11 bases. This CDR3 has 15 amino acids.

The J gene is TRBJ2-3, the V gene TRBV6-1, with a weak D call TRBD2 (6 bases). The CDR3 runs to 15 residues. V was pared by 8 bases and J by 1 base, with 16 bases between. Germline CDR1 MNHNS, CDR2 SASEGT. The CDR3 region is CASVTTSRGTDTQYF. The CDR3 bases are TGTGCCAGCGTAACGACTAGTAGGGGCACAGATACGCAGTATTTT.

CDR3 amino acids: CASSLSPQGANTEAFF. CDR3 coding DNA: TGTGCCAGCAGCTTAAGCCCGCAGGGGGCTAACACTGAAGCTTTCTTT. The V gene is TRBV7-3, the J gene TRBJ1-1; 8 bases match TRBD1. The CDR3 sequence is 16 residues long. V dropped 1 base and J dropped 2; count of bases not matched to a gene: 6. The V gene's germline CDR1 is SGHTA and CDR2 FQGTGA.

Here the CDR3 reads CASSLRGQGTTDTQYF. CDR3 nucleotide sequence: TGCGCCAGCAGCTTGCGGGGACAGGGGACCACAGATACGCAGTATTTT. The chain uses TRBV5-1 and TRBJ2-3; 10 bases are a match to TRBD1. CDR3 length equals 16 residues. Germline assignment: CDR1 SGHRS and CDR2 YFSETQ. The trim removed 1 base at V and 2 bases at J, leaving 4 bases unmatched.

V is TRBV19 and J is TRBJ1-2; D might be TRBD1 (6 bases). The CDR3 consists of 14 residues. Germline V gene data show CDR1 as LNHDA and CDR2 as SQIVND (reference sequence). Trimming pared 3 bases from V and 4 bases from J, leaving 12 bases between. This CDR3 is CASSIPAQGYGYTF. CDR3 DNA: TGTGCCAGTAGTATCCCCGCACAGGGCTATGGCTACACCTTC.

In this sample, this clone turned up once. V and J are TRBV4-3 and TRBJ2-1; TRBD2 might be the D (5 bases). The V end was cut by 6 bases, the J end by 8 bases, with 14 bases between. The germline V gene has CDR1 LGHNA and CDR2 YSLEER. The CDR3 totals 13 residues. CDR3 sequence: CASSQQRLDEQFF. The CDR3 DNA reads as TGCGCCAGCAGTCAGCAGCGGTTGGATGAGCAGTTCTTC.